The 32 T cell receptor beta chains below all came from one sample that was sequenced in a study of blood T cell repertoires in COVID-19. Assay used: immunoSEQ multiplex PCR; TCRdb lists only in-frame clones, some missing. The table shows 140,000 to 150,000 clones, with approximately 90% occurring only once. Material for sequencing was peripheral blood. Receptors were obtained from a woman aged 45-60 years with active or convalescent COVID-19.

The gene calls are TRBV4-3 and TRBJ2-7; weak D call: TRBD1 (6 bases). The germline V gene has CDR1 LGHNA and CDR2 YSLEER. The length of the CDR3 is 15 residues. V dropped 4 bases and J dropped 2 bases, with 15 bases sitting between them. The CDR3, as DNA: TGCGCCAGCAGCCTCTCAAGGGGGATCACCTACGAGCAGTACTTC. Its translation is CASSLSRGITYEQYF.

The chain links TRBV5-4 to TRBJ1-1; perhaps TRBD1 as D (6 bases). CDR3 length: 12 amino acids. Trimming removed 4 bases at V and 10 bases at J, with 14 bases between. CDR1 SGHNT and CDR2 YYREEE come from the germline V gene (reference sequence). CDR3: CASSPTTGAAFF. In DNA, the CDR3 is TGTGCCAGCAGCCCCACGACAGGAGCAGCTTTCTTT.

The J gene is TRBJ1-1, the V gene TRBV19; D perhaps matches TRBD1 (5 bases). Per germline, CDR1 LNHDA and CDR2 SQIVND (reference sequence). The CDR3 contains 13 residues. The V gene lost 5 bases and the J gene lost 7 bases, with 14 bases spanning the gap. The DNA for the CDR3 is TGTGCCAGTAGTCCAGAGGCGGGGCTTGAAGCTTTCTTT. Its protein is CASSPEAGLEAFF.

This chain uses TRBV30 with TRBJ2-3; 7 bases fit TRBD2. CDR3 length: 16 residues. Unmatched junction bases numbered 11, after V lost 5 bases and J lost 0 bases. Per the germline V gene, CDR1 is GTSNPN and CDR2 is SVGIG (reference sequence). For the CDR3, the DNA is TGTGCCTGGTCGTACTATCTAGCGGCTAGCACAGATACGCAGTATTTT. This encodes CAWSYYLAASTDTQYF.

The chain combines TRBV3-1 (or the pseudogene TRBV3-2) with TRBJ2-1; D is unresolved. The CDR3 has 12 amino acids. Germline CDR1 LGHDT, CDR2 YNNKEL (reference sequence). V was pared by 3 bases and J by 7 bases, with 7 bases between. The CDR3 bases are TGTGCCAGCAGCCATCCCCAAAATGAGCAGTTCTTC. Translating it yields CASSHPQNEQFF.

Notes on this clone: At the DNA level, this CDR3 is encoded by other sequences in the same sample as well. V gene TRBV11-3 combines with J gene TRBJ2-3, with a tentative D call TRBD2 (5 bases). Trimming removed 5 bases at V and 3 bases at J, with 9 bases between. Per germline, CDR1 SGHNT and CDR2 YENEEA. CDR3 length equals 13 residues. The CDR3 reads CASSPRGTDTQYF. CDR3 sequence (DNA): TGTGCCAGCAGCCCCAGAGGGACAGATACGCAGTATTTT.

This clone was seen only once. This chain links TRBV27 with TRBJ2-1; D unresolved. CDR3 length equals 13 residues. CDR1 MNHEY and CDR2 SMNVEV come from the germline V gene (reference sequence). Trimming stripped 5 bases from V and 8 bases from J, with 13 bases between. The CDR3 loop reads CASSDPRRDEQFF. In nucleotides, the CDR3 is TGTGCCAGCAGTGATCCACGTCGGGATGAGCAGTTCTTC.

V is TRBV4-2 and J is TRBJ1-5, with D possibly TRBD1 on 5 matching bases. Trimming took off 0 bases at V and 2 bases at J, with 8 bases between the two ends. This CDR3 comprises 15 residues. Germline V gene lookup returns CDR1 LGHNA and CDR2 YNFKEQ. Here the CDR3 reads CASSQDPRGNQPQHF. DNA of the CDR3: TGTGCCAGCAGCCAAGATCCCAGGGGCAATCAGCCCCAGCATTTT.

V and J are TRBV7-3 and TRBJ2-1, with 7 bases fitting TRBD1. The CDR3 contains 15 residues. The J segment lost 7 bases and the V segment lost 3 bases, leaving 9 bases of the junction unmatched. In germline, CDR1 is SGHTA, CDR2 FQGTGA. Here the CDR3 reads CASSLRGGSGNEQFF. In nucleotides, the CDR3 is TGTGCCAGCAGCTTGAGAGGGGGCAGTGGGAATGAGCAGTTCTTC.

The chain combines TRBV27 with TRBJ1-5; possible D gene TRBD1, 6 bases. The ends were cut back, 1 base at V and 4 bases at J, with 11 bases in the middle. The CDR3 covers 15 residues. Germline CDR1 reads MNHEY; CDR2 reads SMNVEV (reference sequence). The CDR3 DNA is TGTGCCAGCAGTTTATGGGGGGGCCTTAATCAGCCCCAGCATTTT. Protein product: CASSLWGGLNQPQHF.

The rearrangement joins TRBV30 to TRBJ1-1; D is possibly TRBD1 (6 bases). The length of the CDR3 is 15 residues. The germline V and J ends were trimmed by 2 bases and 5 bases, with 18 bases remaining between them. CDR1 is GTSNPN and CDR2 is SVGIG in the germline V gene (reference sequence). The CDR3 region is CAWSINPGDGTEAFF. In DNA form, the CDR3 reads TGTGCCTGGAGTATTAATCCAGGGGATGGGACTGAAGCTTTCTTT.

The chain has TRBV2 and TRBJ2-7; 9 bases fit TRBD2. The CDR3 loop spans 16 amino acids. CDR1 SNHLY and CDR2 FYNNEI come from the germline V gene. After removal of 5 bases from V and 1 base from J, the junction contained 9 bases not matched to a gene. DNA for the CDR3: TGTGCCAGCAGTTGGATAAGGACTAGCGTTTCCTACGAGCAGTACTTC. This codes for CASSWIRTSVSYEQYF.

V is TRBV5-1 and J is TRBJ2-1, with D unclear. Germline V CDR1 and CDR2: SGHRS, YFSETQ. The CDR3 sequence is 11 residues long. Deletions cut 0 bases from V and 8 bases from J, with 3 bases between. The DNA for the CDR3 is TGCGCCAGCAGCTTGGTCGATGAGCAGTTCTTC. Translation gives CASSLVDEQFF.

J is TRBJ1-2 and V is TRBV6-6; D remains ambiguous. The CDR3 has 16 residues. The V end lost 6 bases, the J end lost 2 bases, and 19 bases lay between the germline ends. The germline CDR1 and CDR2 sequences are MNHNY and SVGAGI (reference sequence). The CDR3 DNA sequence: TGTGCCAGCAGCTACGGGCGGGGATCCGGGAACTATGGCTACACCTTC. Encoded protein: CASSYGRGSGNYGYTF.

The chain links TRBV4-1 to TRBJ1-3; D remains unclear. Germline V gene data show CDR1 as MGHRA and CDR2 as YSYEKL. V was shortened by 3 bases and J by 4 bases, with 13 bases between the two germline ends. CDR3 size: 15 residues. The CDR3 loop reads CASSHVVGAGNTIYF. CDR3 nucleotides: TGCGCCAGCAGCCACGTGGTAGGAGCGGGAAACACCATATATTTT.

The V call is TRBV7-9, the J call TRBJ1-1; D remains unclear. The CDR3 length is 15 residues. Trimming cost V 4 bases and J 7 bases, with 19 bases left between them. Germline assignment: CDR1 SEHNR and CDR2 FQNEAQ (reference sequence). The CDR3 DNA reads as TGTGCCAGCAGCTATACCTCGGGTTCCACGATTGAAGCTTTCTTT. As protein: CASSYTSGSTIEAFF.

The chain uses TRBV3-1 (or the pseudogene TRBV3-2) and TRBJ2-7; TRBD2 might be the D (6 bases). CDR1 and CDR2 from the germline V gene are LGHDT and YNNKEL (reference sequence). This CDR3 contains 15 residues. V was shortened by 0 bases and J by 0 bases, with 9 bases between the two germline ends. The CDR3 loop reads CASSQDGGYSYEQYF. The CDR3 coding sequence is TGTGCCAGCAGCCAAGATGGGGGGTACTCCTACGAGCAGTACTTC.

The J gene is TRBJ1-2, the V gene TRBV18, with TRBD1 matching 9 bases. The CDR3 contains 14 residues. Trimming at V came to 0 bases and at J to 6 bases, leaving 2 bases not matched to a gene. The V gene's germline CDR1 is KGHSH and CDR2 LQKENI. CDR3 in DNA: TGTGCCAGCTCACCACCGGGACAGGGTGATGGCTACACCTTC. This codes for CASSPPGQGDGYTF.

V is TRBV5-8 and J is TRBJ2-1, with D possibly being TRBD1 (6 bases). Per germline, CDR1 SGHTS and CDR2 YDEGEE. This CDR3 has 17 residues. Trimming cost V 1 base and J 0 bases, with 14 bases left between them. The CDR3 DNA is TGTGCCAGCAGCTTGTGGGGGACAATCCGCTCCTACAATGAGCAGTTCTTC. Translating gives CASSLWGTIRSYNEQFF.

The CDR3 DNA sequence: TGCGCCAGCAGCTCAGGGCAGGGGTATGGCTACACCTTC. Residues: CASSSGQGYGYTF. The chain combines TRBV4-3 with TRBJ1-2; TRBD1 is a possible D gene (6 bases). Germline loops: CDR1 LGHNA, CDR2 YSLEER. Trimming left V 5 bases short and J 5 bases short, with 12 bases between. The CDR3 is made up of 13 amino acids.

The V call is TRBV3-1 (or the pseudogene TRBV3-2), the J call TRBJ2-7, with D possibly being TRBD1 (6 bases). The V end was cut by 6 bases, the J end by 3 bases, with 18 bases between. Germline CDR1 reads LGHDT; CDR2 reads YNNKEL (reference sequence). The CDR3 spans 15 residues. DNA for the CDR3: TGTGCCAGCAGGGCCCTGGGGGCCTCCGGCTACGAGCAGTACTTC. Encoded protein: CASRALGASGYEQYF.

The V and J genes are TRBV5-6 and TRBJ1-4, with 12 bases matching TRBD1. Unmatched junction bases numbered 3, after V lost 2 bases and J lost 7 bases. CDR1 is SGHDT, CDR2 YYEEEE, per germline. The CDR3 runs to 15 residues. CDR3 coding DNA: TGTGCCAGCAGCTTACCGGGACAGGGGGCTGAAAAACTGTTTTTT. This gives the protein CASSLPGQGAEKLFF. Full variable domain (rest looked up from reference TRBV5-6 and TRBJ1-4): DAGVTQSPTHLIKTRGQQVTLRCSPKSGHDTVSWYQQALGQGPQFIFQYYEEEERQRGNFPDRFSGHQFPNYSSELNVNALLLGDSALYLCASSLPGQGAEKLFFGSGTQLSVL.

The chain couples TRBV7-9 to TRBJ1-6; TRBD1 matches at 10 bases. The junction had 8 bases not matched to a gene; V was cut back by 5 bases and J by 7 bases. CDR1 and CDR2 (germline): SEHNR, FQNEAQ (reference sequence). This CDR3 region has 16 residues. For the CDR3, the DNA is TGTGCCAGCAGCCTCTCCGGGACAGGGGAAAATTCACCCCTCCACTTT. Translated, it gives CASSLSGTGENSPLHF.

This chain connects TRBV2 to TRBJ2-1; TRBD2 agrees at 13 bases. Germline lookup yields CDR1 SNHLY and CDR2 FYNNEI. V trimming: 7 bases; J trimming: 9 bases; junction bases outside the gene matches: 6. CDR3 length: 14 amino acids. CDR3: CASTRLAGGAEQFF. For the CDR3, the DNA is TGTGCCAGCACGCGACTAGCGGGAGGTGCTGAGCAGTTCTTC.

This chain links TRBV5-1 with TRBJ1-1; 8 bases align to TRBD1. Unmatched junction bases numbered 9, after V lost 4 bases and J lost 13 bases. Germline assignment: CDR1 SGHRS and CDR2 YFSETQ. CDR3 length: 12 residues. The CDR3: CASSLQGELGFF. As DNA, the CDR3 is TGCGCCAGCAGCCTACAGGGGGAGTTAGGTTTCTTT.

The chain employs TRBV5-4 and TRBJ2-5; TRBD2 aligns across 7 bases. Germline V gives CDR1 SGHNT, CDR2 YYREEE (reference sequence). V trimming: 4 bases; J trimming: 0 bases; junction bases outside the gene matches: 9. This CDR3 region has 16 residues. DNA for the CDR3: TGTGCCAGCAGCCCGGGGGGTAAACACCACCAAGAGACCCAGTACTTC. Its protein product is CASSPGGKHHQETQYF.

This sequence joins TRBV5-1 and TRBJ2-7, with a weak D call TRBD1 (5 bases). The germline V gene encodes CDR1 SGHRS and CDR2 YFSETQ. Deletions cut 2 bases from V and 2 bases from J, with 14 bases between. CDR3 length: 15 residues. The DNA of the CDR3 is TGCGCCAGCAGCTTACAAGGGGTGAGGACCTACGAGCAGTACTTC. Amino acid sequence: CASSLQGVRTYEQYF.

This CDR3 is CASHRTGSNEQFF. CDR3 in DNA: TGTGCCAGTCATAGGACAGGGAGCAATGAGCAGTTCTTC. The rearrangement joins TRBV19 to TRBJ2-1; TRBD1 matches 8 bases. From germline, CDR1 is LNHDA and CDR2 SQIVND (reference sequence). This CDR3 comprises 13 residues. With V trimmed by 8 bases and J by 6 bases, 6 bases remained unmatched.

CDR3 region: CASRPFTGNTEAFF. In nucleotides, the CDR3 is TGTGCCAGCAGACCTTTCACAGGGAACACTGAAGCTTTCTTT. The chain employs TRBV6-5 and TRBJ1-1, with TRBD1 as a possible D gene (5 bases). The V gene lost 6 bases and the J gene lost 1 base, with 12 bases spanning the gap. This CDR3 has 14 residues. Germline V lookup: CDR1 MNHEY, CDR2 SVGAGI.

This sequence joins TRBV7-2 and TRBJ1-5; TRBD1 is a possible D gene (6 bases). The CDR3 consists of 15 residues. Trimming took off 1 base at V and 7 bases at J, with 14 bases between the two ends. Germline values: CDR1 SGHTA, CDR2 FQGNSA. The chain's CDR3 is CASSLVGHPGQPQHF. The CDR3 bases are TGTGCCAGCAGCTTAGTGGGACATCCTGGGCAGCCCCAGCATTTT.

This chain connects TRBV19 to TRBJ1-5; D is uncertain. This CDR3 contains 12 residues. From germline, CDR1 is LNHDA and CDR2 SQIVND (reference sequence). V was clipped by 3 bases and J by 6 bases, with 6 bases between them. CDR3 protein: CASSMLGQPQHF. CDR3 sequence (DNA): TGTGCCAGTAGTATGCTAGGTCAGCCCCAGCATTTT.

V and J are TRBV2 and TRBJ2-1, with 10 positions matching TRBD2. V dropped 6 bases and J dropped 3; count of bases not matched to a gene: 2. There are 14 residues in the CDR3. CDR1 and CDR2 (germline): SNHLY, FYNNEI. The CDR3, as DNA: TGTGCCAGCAGAGCGGGAGGGGGCTACAATGAGCAGTTCTTC. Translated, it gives CASRAGGGYNEQFF. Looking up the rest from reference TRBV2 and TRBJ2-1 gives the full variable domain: EPEVTQTPSHQVTQMGQEVILRCVPISNHLYFYWYRQILGQKVEFLVSFYNNEISEKSEIFDDQFSVERPDGSNFTLKIRSTKLEDSAMYFCASRAGGGYNEQFFGPGTRLTVL.